This entry lists 5 T cell receptor beta chains sequenced from one sample in a study of blood T cell repertoires in COVID-19. Only in-frame clones appear in the TCRdb table, and some are missing; sequencing was by immunoSEQ multiplex PCR. This table has about 140,000 clones, 70% to 80% appearing once. The source material was peripheral blood. Source of these receptors: a woman in her forties or fifties with active or convalescent COVID-19.

This chain connects TRBV11-2 to TRBJ2-7; 12 bases agree with TRBD2. CDR1 and CDR2 (germline): SGHAT, FQNNGV. The CDR3 loop spans 16 amino acids. V lost 2 bases to trimming and J lost 6 bases; unmatched junction nucleotides: 8. The CDR3 protein is CASSLLLAGGTSEQYF. CDR3 DNA sequence: TGTGCCAGCAGCTTATTACTAGCGGGGGGTACCTCCGAGCAGTACTTC.

This chain links TRBV21-1 with TRBJ2-3; the tabulated D call, TRBD2, remains unverified against the DNA. TRBV21-1 is labeled a pseudogene. CDR3 length: 13 residues. In nucleotides, the CDR3 is TGTGCCAGCCGCGTAGCGGGTACAGATACGCAGTATTTT. It specifies CASRVAGTDTQYF.

The V call is TRBV7-9, the J call TRBJ1-1; TRBD1 agrees at 7 bases. From germline, CDR1 is SEHNR and CDR2 FQNEAQ (reference sequence). Trimming removed 5 bases from V and 6 bases from J; junction bases left unmatched: 15. The CDR3 is 16 amino acids. The CDR3, as DNA: TGTGCCAGCAGCACAGACAGGGAGGCGGGTTGGCCTGAAGCTTTCTTT. This gives the protein CASSTDREAGWPEAFF.

J is TRBJ1-1 and V is TRBV5-1; D may be TRBD1 (6 bases). This CDR3 is 14 amino acids long. Germline V gene sequence: CDR1 SGHRS, CDR2 YFSETQ. Trimming left V 4 bases short and J 1 base short, with 11 bases between. CDR3 sequence (DNA): TGCGCCAGCAGCCGACAGGTCGGGAACACTGAAGCTTTCTTT. This codes for CASSRQVGNTEAFF.

This clone occurred a few times. The same CDR3 can be traced to other DNA sequences in this sample. The J gene is TRBJ2-1, the V gene TRBV2; tentative D call: TRBD1 (6 bases). The CDR3 runs 13 residues. V was clipped by 3 bases and J by 4 bases, with 7 bases between them. Germline V gene lookup returns CDR1 SNHLY and CDR2 FYNNEI. This CDR3 reads CASSEDRYNEQFF. DNA of the CDR3: TGTGCCAGCAGTGAGGACAGATACAATGAGCAGTTCTTC. The full variable domain, with the rest looked up from reference TRBV2 and TRBJ2-1, is EPEVTQTPSHQVTQMGQEVILRCVPISNHLYFYWYRQILGQKVEFLVSFYNNEISEKSEIFDDQFSVERPDGSNFTLKIRSTKLEDSAMYFCASSEDRYNEQFFGPGTRLTVL.